A single sample gave rise to the 25 T cell receptor beta chains below, sequenced in a study of OX40 agonist ivuxolimab in advanced cancers. The protocol was immunoSEQ multiplex PCR, while the TCRdb copy is restricted to in-frame clones and leaves out a portion. The data contain roughly 84,000 clones, roughly 80% of them singletons. Sequences were derived from CD4+ or CD8+ T cells sorted from blood, sampled in a trial of the OX40 agonist ivuxolimab. The receptors were sampled from an adult with an advanced solid tumor such as melanoma, head and neck, liver or kidney cancer.

This chain links TRBV5-1 with TRBJ2-1, with 7 bases that match TRBD1. The germline gives CDR1 SGHRS, CDR2 YFSETQ. CDR3 length: 14 amino acids. The ends lost 4 bases at V and 5 bases at J; junction bases unmatched: 6. CDR3 in amino acids: CASSGQAGDNEQFF. For the CDR3, the DNA is TGCGCCAGCAGCGGACAGGCTGGGGACAATGAGCAGTTCTTC.

The chain recombines TRBV5-1 with TRBJ2-7, with 14 bases lining up with TRBD2. Germline CDR1 SGHRS, CDR2 YFSETQ. CDR3 size: 18 residues. J lost 2 bases, V lost 3 bases, and 10 bases had no gene match. In DNA form, the CDR3 reads TGCGCCAGCAGCTCCCTGGGACTAGCGGGAGTAATTGCCTACGAGCAGTACTTC. It translates to CASSSLGLAGVIAYEQYF.

This clone was seen more than once but under ten times. The chain recombines TRBV18 with TRBJ1-5, with D maybe TRBD1 (5 bases). Trimming cost V 6 bases and J 7 bases, with 19 bases left between them. The CDR3 spans 15 residues. Germline V gives CDR1 KGHSH, CDR2 LQKENI. CDR3 nucleotide sequence: TGTGCCAGCTCCCAAGGGCGGGGGACGGGGCAGCCCCAGCATTTT. Its protein product is CASSQGRGTGQPQHF.

The J gene is TRBJ1-1, the V gene TRBV9; 7 bases agree with TRBD1. The V and J ends lost 3 bases and 0 bases, in that order; junction bases with no gene match: 5. From germline, CDR1 is SGDLS and CDR2 YYNGEE. The CDR3 has 15 amino acids. CDR3 sequence: CASSAWDRMNTEAFF. DNA for the CDR3: TGTGCCAGCAGCGCATGGGACAGAATGAACACTGAAGCTTTCTTT.

The count of this clone is one. The chain recombines TRBV7-3 with TRBJ2-7; 10 nucleotides align to TRBD2. J lost 5 bases, V lost 0 bases, and 7 bases had no gene match. Germline CDR1 reads SGHTA; CDR2 reads FQGTGA. This CDR3 contains 16 residues. CDR3 DNA sequence: TGTGCCAGCAGCTTAACAGAGAGTAGCGGGAGGCACGAGCAGTACTTC. This codes for CASSLTESSGRHEQYF. Drawing the rest from reference TRBV7-3 and TRBJ2-7, the complete variable domain is GAGVSQTPSNKVTEKGKYVELRCDPISGHTALYWYRQSLGQGPEFLIYFQGTGAADDSGLPNDRFFAVRPEGSVSTLKIQRTERGDSAVYLCASSLTESSGRHEQYFGPGTRLTVT.

V is TRBV5-4 and J is TRBJ2-5; 10 nucleotides match TRBD2. The CDR3 covers 16 residues. Germline values: CDR1 SGHNT, CDR2 YYREEE (reference sequence). V shed 0 bases, J shed 5 bases, and the junction held 7 bases outside the gene matches. The CDR3 loop reads CASSLGPAGGVETQYF. The CDR3 region has the DNA TGTGCCAGCAGCTTGGGTCCAGCGGGAGGGGTGGAGACCCAGTACTTC.

Regarding this clone: Other DNA sequences of this sample code for an identical CDR3. The rearrangement uses TRBV4-1 and TRBJ1-2, with D maybe TRBD1 (6 bases). The germline V gene has CDR1 MGHRA and CDR2 YSYEKL. V shed 1 base and J shed 7 bases, with 16 bases lying between them. The CDR3 runs to 15 residues. The CDR3: CASSQVGQRLRGYTF. The CDR3 nucleotides are TGCGCCAGCAGCCAAGTTGGACAGAGGCTTCGTGGCTACACCTTC.

The chain joins TRBV5-1 to TRBJ2-5, with a tentative D call TRBD1 (6 bases). V lost 0 bases to trimming and J lost 1 base, with 7 bases between them. CDR3 size: 14 residues. The V gene's germline CDR1 is SGHRS and CDR2 YFSETQ. The DNA of the CDR3 is TGCGCCAGCAGCTTGGGGGGGCCCCAAGAGACCCAGTACTTC. Protein product: CASSLGGPQETQYF. The variable domain in full, with the rest retrieved from reference TRBV5-1 and TRBJ2-5, is KAGVTQTPRYLIKTRGQQVTLSCSPISGHRSVSWYQQTPGQGLQFLFEYFSETQRNKGNFPGRFSGRQFSNSRSEMNVSTLELGDSALYLCASSLGGPQETQYFGPGTRLLVL.

This clone was seen just once. The chain combines TRBV19 with TRBJ2-5; 7 bases are a match to TRBD1. Germline assignment: CDR1 LNHDA and CDR2 SQIVND (reference sequence). V shed 4 bases and J 1 base; nucleotides not matched to a gene: 3. This CDR3 is 14 amino acids long. The CDR3 loop is CASSKGQLQETQYF. Written as DNA, the CDR3 is TGTGCCAGTAGTAAGGGACAGCTCCAAGAGACCCAGTACTTC.

This sequence joins TRBV4-1 and TRBJ1-2, with D possibly matching TRBD1 (5 bases). V lost 2 bases, J lost 3 bases, and 16 bases lay in between. The germline gives CDR1 MGHRA, CDR2 YSYEKL. This CDR3 is built from 16 residues. The CDR3, as DNA: TGCGCCAGCAGCCAACCGCGGCAGGGAGGGGACTATGGCTACACCTTC. Its translation: CASSQPRQGGDYGYTF.

The chain joins TRBV7-2 to TRBJ2-1, with 16 positions matching TRBD2. Germline V gene data show CDR1 as SGHTA and CDR2 as FQGNSA. The length of the CDR3 is 18 residues. The V segment lost 2 bases and the J segment 10 bases; nucleotides outside the gene matches: 11. CDR3 in amino acids: CASSLMVGTSGRAWEQFF. The CDR3, as DNA: TGTGCCAGCAGCTTAATGGTCGGGACTAGCGGGAGGGCCTGGGAGCAGTTCTTC.

The rearrangement links TRBV4-2 to TRBJ2-3, with 14 bases aligning to TRBD2. The CDR3 sequence is 20 residues long. Germline lookup yields CDR1 LGHNA and CDR2 YNFKEQ. V gave up 0 bases and J gave up 3 bases; unmatched junction bases: 11. CDR3 residues: CASSQDLRTSGGLRTDTQYF. CDR3 bases: TGTGCCAGCAGCCAAGATTTAAGGACTAGCGGGGGGTTAAGAACAGATACGCAGTATTTT.

The rearrangement uses TRBV19 and TRBJ1-3, with D uncertain. This CDR3 is 16 amino acids long. V lost 4 bases to trimming and J lost 1 base, with 14 bases between them. The germline V gene has CDR1 LNHDA and CDR2 SQIVND (reference sequence). The chain's CDR3 is CASSTSAAGSGNTIYF. DNA for the CDR3: TGTGCCAGTAGTACCTCAGCGGCGGGATCTGGAAACACCATATATTTT.

This chain connects TRBV4-1 to TRBJ2-2, with D unresolved. Trimming left V 2 bases short and J 1 base short, with 5 bases between. CDR1 MGHRA and CDR2 YSYEKL come from the germline V gene. The CDR3 consists of 14 residues. The CDR3 bases are TGCGCCAGCAGCCAAAACAGGAACACCGGGGAGCTGTTTTTT. This sequence encodes CASSQNRNTGELFF.

CDR3 protein: CASRATRTYGYTF. CDR3 in DNA: TGTGCCAGCCGTGCAACGAGGACCTATGGCTACACCTTC. V and J are TRBV27 and TRBJ1-2; D gene uncertain. CDR1 MNHEY and CDR2 SMNVEV come from the germline V gene (reference sequence). V lost 8 bases and J lost 4, with 14 bases in between. The CDR3 length is 13 residues.

The chain employs TRBV5-6 and TRBJ1-2; D is unclear. The CDR3 length is 15 residues. Between the trimmed V and J ends, which lost 0 bases and 1 base, there was a span of 10 bases. CDR1 SGHDT and CDR2 YYEEEE come from the germline V gene. CDR3 nucleotide sequence: TGTGCCAGCAGCTTGGTGGAGCCGGTTAACTATGGCTACACCTTC. This codes for CASSLVEPVNYGYTF. The complete variable domain, with remaining parts taken from reference TRBV5-6 and TRBJ1-2, reads DAGVTQSPTHLIKTRGQQVTLRCSPKSGHDTVSWYQQALGQGPQFIFQYYEEEERQRGNFPDRFSGHQFPNYSSELNVNALLLGDSALYLCASSLVEPVNYGYTFGSGTRLTVV.

The rearrangement joins TRBV11-3 to TRBJ1-2, with a tentative D call TRBD1 (5 bases). The CDR3 is 13 residues long. Germline CDR1 and CDR2: SGHNT and YENEEA. Trimming removed 5 bases from V and 5 bases from J, with 12 bases in between. This CDR3 reads CASSLGTEYGYTF. The CDR3 DNA reads TGTGCCAGCAGCCTCGGGACCGAATATGGCTACACCTTC.

The V gene is TRBV5-5, the J gene TRBJ1-5, with 8 nucleotides matching TRBD1. Germline CDR1 is SGHKS and CDR2 is YYEKEE (reference sequence). The trim removed 4 bases at V and 1 base at J, leaving 4 bases unmatched. This CDR3 spans 15 amino acids. The CDR3 spells CASSPRTGSNQPQHF. The DNA of the CDR3 is TGTGCCAGCAGCCCCCGGACAGGGAGCAATCAGCCCCAGCATTTT. The whole variable domain, filled in from reference TRBV5-5 and TRBJ1-5, reads DAGVTQSPTHLIKTRGQQVTLRCSPISGHKSVSWYQQVLGQGPQFIFQYYEKEERGRGNFPDRFSARQFPNYSSELNVNALLLGDSALYLCASSPRTGSNQPQHFGDGTRLSIL.

This chain connects TRBV19 to TRBJ1-1; the D is unclear. The V end lost 3 bases, the J end lost 1 base, and 6 bases lay between the germline ends. CDR1 and CDR2 (germline): LNHDA, SQIVND (reference sequence). CDR3 length: 13 amino acids. DNA of the CDR3: TGTGCCAGTAGTATCTACGGGAACACTGAAGCTTTCTTT. It yields the protein CASSIYGNTEAFF. Combining the CDR3 with reference TRBV19 and TRBJ1-1 gives the whole variable domain DGGITQSPKYLFRKEGQNVTLSCEQNLNHDAMYWYRQDPGQGLRLIYYSQIVNDFQKGDIAEGYSVSREKKESFPLTVTSAQKNPTAFYLCASSIYGNTEAFFGQGTRLTVV.

The table lists this clone with a few counts. This chain links TRBV7-2 with TRBJ1-2, with 9 bases that match TRBD1. V was pared by 1 base and J by 7 bases, with 4 bases of the junction left unmatched. Per the germline V gene, CDR1 is SGHTA and CDR2 is FQGNSA. The CDR3 extends over 14 amino acids. The CDR3 loop is CASSLGTGELGYTF. The CDR3 coding sequence is TGTGCCAGCAGCTTAGGGACAGGGGAGCTTGGCTACACCTTC.

This chain uses TRBV11-2 with TRBJ2-7, with 7 bases that match TRBD1. The CDR3 spans 15 residues. Germline assignment: CDR1 SGHAT and CDR2 FQNNGV. The junction had 7 bases not matched to a gene; V was cut back by 2 bases and J by 3 bases. CDR3 coding DNA: TGTGCCAGCAGCTTATCCCCGGGACAGAGCTACGAGCAGTACTTC. Translating gives CASSLSPGQSYEQYF. The full variable domain, with the rest looked up from reference TRBV11-2 and TRBJ2-7, is EAGVAQSPRYKIIEKRQSVAFWCNPISGHATLYWYQQILGQGPKLLIQFQNNGVVDDSQLPKDRFSAERLKGVDSTLKIQPAKLEDSAVYLCASSLSPGQSYEQYFGPGTRLTVT.

The gene calls are TRBV5-1 and TRBJ2-6; tentatively, D is TRBD1 (6 bases). Trimming removed 9 bases from V and 2 bases from J, with 15 bases in between. Germline values: CDR1 SGHRS, CDR2 YFSETQ. The length of the CDR3 is 15 residues. The CDR3 loop is CATSTGSAGANVLTF. The CDR3 nucleotides read TGCGCCACCAGTACAGGGAGCGCTGGGGCCAACGTCCTGACTTTC.

The chain carries TRBV5-1 and TRBJ2-2; no firm D call. V was trimmed by 0 bases and J by 7 bases, leaving 4 bases between them. The CDR3 spans 12 residues. The germline CDR1 and CDR2 sequences are SGHRS and YFSETQ. The CDR3 DNA follows: TGCGCCAGCAGCTTGGGGTACGGGGAGCTGTTTTTT. It specifies CASSLGYGELFF.

This sequence joins TRBV21-1 and TRBJ2-1. TRBV21-1 is given as a pseudogene. The length of the CDR3 is 16 residues. The CDR3 spells CASSKGGDGLYNEQFF. CDR3 sequence (DNA): TGTGCCAGCAGCAAAGGTGGGGACGGTCTCTACAATGAGCAGTTCTTC.

This clone was observed once. The chain is built from TRBV9 and TRBJ2-3; no firm D call. CDR3 length equals 14 residues. Trimming pared 0 bases from V and 4 bases from J, leaving 9 bases between. CDR1 is SGDLS and CDR2 is YYNGEE in the germline V gene. The CDR3 spells CASSVEGFPDTQYF. The DNA of the CDR3 is TGTGCCAGCAGCGTAGAGGGTTTCCCAGATACGCAGTATTTT.